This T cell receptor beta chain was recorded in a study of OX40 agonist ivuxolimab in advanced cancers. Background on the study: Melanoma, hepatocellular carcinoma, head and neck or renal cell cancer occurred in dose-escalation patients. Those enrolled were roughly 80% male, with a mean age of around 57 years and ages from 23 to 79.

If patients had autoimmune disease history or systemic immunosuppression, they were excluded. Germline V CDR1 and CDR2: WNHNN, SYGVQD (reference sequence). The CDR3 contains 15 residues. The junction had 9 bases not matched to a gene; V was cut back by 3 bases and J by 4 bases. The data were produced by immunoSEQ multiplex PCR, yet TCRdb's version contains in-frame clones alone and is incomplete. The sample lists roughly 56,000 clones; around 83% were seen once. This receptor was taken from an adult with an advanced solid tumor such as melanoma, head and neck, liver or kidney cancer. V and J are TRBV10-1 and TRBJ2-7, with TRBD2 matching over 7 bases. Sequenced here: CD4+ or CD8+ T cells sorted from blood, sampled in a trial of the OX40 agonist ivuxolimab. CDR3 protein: CASSEIAGFQYEQYF. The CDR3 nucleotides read TGCGCCAGCAGTGAAATAGCGGGCTTCCAGTACGAGCAGTACTTC.